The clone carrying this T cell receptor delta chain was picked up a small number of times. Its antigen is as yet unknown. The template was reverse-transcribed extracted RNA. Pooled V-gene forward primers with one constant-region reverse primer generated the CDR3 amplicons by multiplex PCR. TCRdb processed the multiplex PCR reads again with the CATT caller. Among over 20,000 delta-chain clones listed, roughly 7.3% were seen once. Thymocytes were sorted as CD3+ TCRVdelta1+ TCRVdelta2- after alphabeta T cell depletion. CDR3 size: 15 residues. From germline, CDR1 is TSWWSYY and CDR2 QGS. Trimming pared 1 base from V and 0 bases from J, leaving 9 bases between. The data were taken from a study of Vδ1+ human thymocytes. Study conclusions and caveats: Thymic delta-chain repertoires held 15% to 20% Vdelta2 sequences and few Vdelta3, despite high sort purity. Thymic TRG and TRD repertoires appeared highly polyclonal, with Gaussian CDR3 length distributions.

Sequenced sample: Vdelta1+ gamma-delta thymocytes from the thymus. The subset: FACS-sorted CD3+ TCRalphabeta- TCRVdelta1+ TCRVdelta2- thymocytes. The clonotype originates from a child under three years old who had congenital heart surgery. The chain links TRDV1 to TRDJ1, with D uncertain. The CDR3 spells CALGERLWDTDKLIF. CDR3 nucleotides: TGTGCTCTTGGGGAACGGCTGTGGGACACCGATAAACTCATCTTT.